This TCR beta chain was observed in a study of regulatory T cells in long-lasting Graves disease listed by TCRdb under 2021. A note on the overall study: To count as having persistent Graves' disease, a patient had to have received antithyroid drug treatment for over 5 years with TSH receptor autoantibodies remaining persistently positive. The study was registered as a clinical trial and conducted in China. Peripheral blood TCR sequencing and RNA sequencing compared persistent Graves' disease patients with newly diagnosed Graves' disease patients. Antithyroid drugs had been taken for 10 to 13 years on average by persistent Graves' disease patients in the clinical cohort. A total of 33 samples were covered by TCR sequencing, comprising roughly 13 persistent and around 20 newly diagnosed Graves' disease patients.

Library preparation used multiplex PCR. TCRdb shows the sequencer as Illumina HiSeq 4000. TCR beta libraries were built with iRepertoire HTBI primers and Arm-PCR amplification of CDR3 regions. PCR products were gel purified before sequencing. Processing in the source paper ran as follows. Across samples, 60 to 70 TRBV and 13 to 15 TRBJ segments were identified and used for gene usage analysis of CDR3 amino acid clonotypes. COPE and FqMerger were used to merge filtered high-quality paired reads into contigs. Contigs were aligned with BLAST to IMGT TRBV, TRBD and TRBJ reference genes, and CDR3 was defined per IMGT. Any clonotype with a frequency above 0.1% was counted as a highly expanded clone. Shannon entropy was used to measure repertoire diversity, and the Gini coefficient was used to measure V-J evenness. A clonotype was considered public if more than one individual shared it. Starting from the raw public reads, TCRdb applied fastp trimming at Q25, assembled clones with MiXCR and retained in-frame beta chains. Merged by CDR3 protein, the rows form single entries marked with the most common genes and DNA. It is TCRdb's table, rather than the study itself, that gives the V and J calls and clone size. The sample has 500,000 to 800,000 distinct CDR3 sequences on record, 25% to 30% of them singletons. The ten largest clones take up about 40% of the sample.

CDR1 and CDR2 were assigned from the germline V gene (reference sequence) as LNHDA and SQIVND. The CDR3 totals 10 residues, both ends included. This clonotype was counted once. Its antigen target is currently unknown. The CDR3 ends on some other residue instead of the conserved phenylalanine or tryptophan, so this is likely a read error. The limits of the CDR3 on the DNA are not certain, so only TCRdb's listed CDR3 is given. Overall study outcomes, separate from this receptor: Only the TCR beta chain was sequenced and analyzed. The study examined only peripheral blood because the primary lesion, thyroid tissue, could not be accessed. The authors noted that the small sample size was a limitation that may lower accuracy. Lower TCR Shannon entropy and fewer highly expanded clones were observed in persistent Graves' disease patients than in newly diagnosed patients, which suggested clonal expansion. Preferential use of TRBV28, TRBJ1-2 and TRBJ2-5 was observed in persistent disease, whereas TRBV20-1 and TRBJ2-1 were favored in newly diagnosed disease. Patients with persistent disease shared more public clonotypes (around 2,500) than newly diagnosed patients did (nearly 1,000).

What the time point label conveys for this sample: persistent/refractory GD, antithyroid drugs over 5 years with positive TRAb. For both TCR sequencing and RNA sequencing, RNA was extracted from PBMCs in TRIzol. The diagnosis of Graves' disease was made according to American Thyroid Association guidelines. Recruitment of patients was carried out at an endocrinology department in Xi'an, China. From each patient, about 9 milliliters of peripheral blood was collected into an EDTA anticoagulant tube. Ficoll Paque Plus density gradient separation was used to isolate PBMCs, and no additional T cell sorting was done. An Agilent 2100 Bioanalyzer and agarose gel were used to check RNA quality, while a NanoDrop 2000 measured RNA concentration.

The receptor was derived from a female donor with Graves disease. This chain joins TRBV19 to TRBJ1-1; the table's D gene call, TRBD1, was not cross checked with the DNA. Specimen: peripheral blood mononuclear cells (PBMCs), collected when the disease was refractory, from a patient treated with antithyroid drugs. The CDR3 corresponds to CASSSRDGWC.